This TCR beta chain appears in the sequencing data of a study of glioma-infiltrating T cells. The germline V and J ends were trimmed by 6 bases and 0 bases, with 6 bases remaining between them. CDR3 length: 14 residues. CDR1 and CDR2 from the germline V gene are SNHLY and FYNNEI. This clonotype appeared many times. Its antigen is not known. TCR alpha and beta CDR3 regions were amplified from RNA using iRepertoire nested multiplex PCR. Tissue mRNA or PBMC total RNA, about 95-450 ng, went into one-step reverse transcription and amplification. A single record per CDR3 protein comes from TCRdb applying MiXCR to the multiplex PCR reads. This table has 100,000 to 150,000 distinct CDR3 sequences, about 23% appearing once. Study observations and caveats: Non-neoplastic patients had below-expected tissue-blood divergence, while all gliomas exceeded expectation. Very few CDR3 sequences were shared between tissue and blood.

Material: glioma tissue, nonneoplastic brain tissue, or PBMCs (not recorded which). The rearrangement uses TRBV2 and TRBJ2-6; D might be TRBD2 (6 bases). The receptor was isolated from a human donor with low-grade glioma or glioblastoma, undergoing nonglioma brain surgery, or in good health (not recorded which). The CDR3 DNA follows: TGTGCCAGCAGCGGGAGCTCTGGGGCCAACGTCCTGACTTTC. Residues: CASSGSSGANVLTF.